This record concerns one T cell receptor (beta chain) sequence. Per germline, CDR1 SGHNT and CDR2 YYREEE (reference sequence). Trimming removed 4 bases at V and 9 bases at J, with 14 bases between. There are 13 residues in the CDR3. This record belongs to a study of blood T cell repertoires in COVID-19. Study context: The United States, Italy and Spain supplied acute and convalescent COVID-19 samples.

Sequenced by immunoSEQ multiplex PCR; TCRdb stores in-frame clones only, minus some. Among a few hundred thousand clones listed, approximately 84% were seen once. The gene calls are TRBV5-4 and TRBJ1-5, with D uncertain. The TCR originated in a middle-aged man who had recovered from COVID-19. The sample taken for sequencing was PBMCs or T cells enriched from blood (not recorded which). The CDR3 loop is CASSPDNSGPQHF. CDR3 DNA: TGTGCCAGCAGCCCAGACAACTCAGGGCCCCAGCATTTT.